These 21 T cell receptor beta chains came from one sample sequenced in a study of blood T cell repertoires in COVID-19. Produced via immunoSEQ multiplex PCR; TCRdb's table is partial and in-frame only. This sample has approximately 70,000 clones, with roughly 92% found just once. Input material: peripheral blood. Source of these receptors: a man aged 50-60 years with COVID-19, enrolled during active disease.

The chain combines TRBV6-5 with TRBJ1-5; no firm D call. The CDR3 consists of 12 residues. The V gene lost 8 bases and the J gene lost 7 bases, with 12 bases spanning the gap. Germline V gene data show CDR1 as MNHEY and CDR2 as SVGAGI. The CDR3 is CASCLMRQPQHF. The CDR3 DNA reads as TGTGCCAGCTGCCTTATGAGGCAGCCCCAGCATTTT.

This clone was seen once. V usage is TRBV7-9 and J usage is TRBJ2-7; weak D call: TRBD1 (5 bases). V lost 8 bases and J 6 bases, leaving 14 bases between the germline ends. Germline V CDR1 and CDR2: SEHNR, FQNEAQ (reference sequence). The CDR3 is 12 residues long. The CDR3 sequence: CASAFDSFEQYF. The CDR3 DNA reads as TGTGCCAGCGCCTTCGACAGTTTCGAGCAGTACTTC.

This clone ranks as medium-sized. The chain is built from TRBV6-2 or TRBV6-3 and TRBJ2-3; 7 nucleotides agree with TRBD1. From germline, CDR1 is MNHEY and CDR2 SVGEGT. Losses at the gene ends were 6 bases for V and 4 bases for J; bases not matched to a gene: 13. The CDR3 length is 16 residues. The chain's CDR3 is CASSFLRDSSSDTQYF. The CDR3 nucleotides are TGTGCCAGCAGCTTCCTTCGGGACAGCAGTTCAGATACGCAGTATTTT.

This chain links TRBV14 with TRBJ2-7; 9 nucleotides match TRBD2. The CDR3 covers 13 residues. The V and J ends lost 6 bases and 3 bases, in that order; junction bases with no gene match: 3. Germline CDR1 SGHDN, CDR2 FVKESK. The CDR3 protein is CASRRLADYEQYV. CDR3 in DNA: TGTGCCAGCAGGCGACTAGCGGACTACGAGCAGTACGTC.

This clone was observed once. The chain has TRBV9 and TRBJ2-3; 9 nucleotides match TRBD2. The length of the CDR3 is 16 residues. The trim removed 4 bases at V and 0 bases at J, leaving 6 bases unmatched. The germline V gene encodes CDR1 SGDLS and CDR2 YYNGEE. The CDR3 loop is CASSLGLAYSTDTQYF. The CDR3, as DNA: TGTGCCAGCAGCCTCGGACTAGCGTACAGCACAGATACGCAGTATTTT.

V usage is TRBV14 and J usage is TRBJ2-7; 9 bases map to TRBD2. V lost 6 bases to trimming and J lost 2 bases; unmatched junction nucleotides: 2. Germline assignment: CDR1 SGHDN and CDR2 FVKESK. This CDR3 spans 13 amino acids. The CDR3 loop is CASRASGTYEQYV. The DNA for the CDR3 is TGTGCCAGCAGGGCTAGCGGGACCTACGAGCAGTACGTC.

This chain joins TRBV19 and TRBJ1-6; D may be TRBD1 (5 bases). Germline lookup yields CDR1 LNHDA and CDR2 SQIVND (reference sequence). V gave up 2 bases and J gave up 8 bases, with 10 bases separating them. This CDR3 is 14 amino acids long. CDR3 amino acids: CASSILDTDSPLHF. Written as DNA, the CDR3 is TGTGCCAGTAGTATATTGGACACCGATTCACCCCTCCACTTT.

CDR3 coding DNA: TGTGCCAGCAGCCTCACCTGGCTGGGAGCTAATTACGAGCAGTACTTC. Translating gives CASSLTWLGANYEQYF. This sequence joins TRBV7-2 and TRBJ2-7; tentative D call: TRBD2 (5 bases). Germline assignment: CDR1 SGHTA and CDR2 FQGNSA. The CDR3 spans 16 residues. Trimming left V 5 bases short and J 4 bases short, with 21 bases between.

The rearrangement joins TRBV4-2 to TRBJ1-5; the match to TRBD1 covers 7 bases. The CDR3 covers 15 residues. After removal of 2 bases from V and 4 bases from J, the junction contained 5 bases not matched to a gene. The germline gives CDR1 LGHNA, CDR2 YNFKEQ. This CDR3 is CASSQPGQVNQPQHF. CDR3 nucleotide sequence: TGTGCCAGCAGCCAACCTGGACAGGTAAATCAGCCCCAGCATTTT.

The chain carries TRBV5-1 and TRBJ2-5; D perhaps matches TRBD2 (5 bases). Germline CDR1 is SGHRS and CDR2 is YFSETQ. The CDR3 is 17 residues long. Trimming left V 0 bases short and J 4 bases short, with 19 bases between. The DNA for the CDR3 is TGCGCCAGCAGCTTGGCCGGTATAGCCGGAGGTAGAGAGACCCAGTACTTC. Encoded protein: CASSLAGIAGGRETQYF.

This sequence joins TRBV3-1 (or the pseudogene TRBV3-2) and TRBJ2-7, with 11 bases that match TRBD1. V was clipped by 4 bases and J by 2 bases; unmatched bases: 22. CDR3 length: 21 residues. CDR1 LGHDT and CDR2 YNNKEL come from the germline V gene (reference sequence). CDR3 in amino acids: CASSPDRGRIAGAECTYEQYF. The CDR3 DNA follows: TGTGCCAGCAGCCCGGACAGGGGGCGAATAGCGGGAGCAGAATGTACCTACGAGCAGTACTTC.

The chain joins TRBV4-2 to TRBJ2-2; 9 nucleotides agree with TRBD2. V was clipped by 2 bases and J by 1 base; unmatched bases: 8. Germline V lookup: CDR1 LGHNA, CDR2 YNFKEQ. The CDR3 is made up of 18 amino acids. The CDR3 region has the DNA TGTGCCAGCAGCCAAAAGTCGGGACTAGCCCTGAACACCGGGGAGCTGTTTTTT. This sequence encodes CASSQKSGLALNTGELFF.

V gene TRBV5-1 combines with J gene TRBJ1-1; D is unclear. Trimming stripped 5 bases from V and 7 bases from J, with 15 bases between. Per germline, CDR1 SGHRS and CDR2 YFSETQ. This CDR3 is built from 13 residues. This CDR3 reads CASSDYRTDEAFF. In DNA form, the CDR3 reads TGCGCCAGCAGTGATTACCGCACTGATGAAGCTTTCTTT.

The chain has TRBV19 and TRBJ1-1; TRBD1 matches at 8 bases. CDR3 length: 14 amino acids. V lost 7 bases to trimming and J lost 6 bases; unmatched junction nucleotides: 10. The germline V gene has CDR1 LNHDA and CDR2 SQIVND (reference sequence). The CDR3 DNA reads TGTGCCAGTATCGACCTACAGGGGGTCCCTGAAGCTTTCTTT. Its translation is CASIDLQGVPEAFF.

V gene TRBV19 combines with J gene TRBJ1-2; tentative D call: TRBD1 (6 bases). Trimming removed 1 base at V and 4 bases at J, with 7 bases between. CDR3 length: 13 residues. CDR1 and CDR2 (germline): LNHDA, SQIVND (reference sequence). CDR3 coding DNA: TGTGCCAGTAGTATAGGACAGGCCTATGGCTACACCTTC. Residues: CASSIGQAYGYTF. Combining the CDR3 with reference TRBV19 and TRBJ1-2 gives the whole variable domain DGGITQSPKYLFRKEGQNVTLSCEQNLNHDAMYWYRQDPGQGLRLIYYSQIVNDFQKGDIAEGYSVSREKKESFPLTVTSAQKNPTAFYLCASSIGQAYGYTFGSGTRLTVV.

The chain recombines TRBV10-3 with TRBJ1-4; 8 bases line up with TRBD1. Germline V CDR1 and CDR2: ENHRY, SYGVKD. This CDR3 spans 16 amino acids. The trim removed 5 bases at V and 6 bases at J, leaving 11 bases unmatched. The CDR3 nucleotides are TGTGCCATCAGTACCGGGACAGGCGTTGGGGATGAAAAACTGTTTTTT. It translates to CAISTGTGVGDEKLFF.

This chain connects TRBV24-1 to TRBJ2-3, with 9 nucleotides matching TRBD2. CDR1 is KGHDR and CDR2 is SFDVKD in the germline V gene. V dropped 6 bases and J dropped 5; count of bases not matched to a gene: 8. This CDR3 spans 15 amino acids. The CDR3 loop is CATSPGLARGDTQYF. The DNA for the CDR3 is TGTGCCACCAGTCCGGGACTAGCCAGGGGAGATACGCAGTATTTT.

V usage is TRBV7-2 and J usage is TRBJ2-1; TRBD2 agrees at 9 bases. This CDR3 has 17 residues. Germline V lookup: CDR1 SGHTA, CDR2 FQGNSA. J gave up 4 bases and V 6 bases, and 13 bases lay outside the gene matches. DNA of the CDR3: TGTGCCAGCAGTCAACGAAACTGGGCGGGAGGGTACAATGAGCAGTTCTTC. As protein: CASSQRNWAGGYNEQFF.

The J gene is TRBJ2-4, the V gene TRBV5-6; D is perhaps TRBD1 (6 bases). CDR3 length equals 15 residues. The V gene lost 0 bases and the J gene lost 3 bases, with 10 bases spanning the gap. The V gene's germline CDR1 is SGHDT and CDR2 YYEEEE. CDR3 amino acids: CASSLGTGNKNIQYF. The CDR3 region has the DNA TGTGCCAGCAGCTTGGGTACAGGGAACAAAAACATTCAGTACTTC. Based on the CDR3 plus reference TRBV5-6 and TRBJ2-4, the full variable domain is DAGVTQSPTHLIKTRGQQVTLRCSPKSGHDTVSWYQQALGQGPQFIFQYYEEEERQRGNFPDRFSGHQFPNYSSELNVNALLLGDSALYLCASSLGTGNKNIQYFGAGTRLSVL.

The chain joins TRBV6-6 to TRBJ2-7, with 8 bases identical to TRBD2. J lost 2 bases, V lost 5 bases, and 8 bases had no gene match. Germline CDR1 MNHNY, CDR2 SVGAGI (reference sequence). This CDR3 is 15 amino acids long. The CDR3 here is CASSATSEATYEQYV. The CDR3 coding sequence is TGTGCCAGCAGTGCGACTAGCGAGGCTACCTACGAGCAGTACGTC.

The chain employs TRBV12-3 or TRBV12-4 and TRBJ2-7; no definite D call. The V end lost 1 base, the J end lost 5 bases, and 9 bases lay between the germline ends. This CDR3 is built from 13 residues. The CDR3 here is CASSLVGRDEQYF. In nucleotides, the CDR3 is TGTGCCAGCAGTTTAGTGGGTCGGGACGAGCAGTACTTC.